The present T cell receptor (beta chain) was sequenced within a study of T cell repertoires in cytomegalovirus infection. On the study more broadly: Both a matching HLA type and CMV infection were indicated by public TCR beta signatures.

General study results and limits: CMV-specific TCR beta clonotypes restricted by HLA-C dominated the ex vivo response. CMV carriers with the relevant HLA were identified by cumulative public TCR beta family frequency.

TCRdb redid the calling of the reads with MiXCR, one entry per CDR3 protein. The sample has about 100,000 distinct CDR3 sequences; less than 25% are singletons. At least ten counts were recorded for this clonotype. As yet, its antigen is unknown. The ends were cut back, 6 bases at V and 0 bases at J, with 14 bases in the middle. Per the germline V gene, CDR1 is SGHAT and CDR2 is FQNNGV. This CDR3 contains 16 residues. The clonotype comes from a human donor in good health (CMV status not recorded). Some clones in this sample may be carry-over from other donors' samples. Sequenced material: CD8+ T cells from PBMCs. The chain has TRBV11-2 and TRBJ1-4; perhaps TRBD1 as D (5 bases). The CDR3 spells CASSRGGGTTNEKLFF. CDR3 in DNA: TGTGCCAGCAGTCGGGGCGGTGGAACAACTAATGAAAAACTGTTTTTT.